Reported below is one T cell receptor (beta chain). In the authors' workflow: Nucleated cell number was recorded as an estimate derived from reference gene primer amplification. Assay used: immunoSEQ multiplex PCR; TCRdb lists only in-frame clones, some missing. V and J calls and clone size follow that table, whereas D and trimming were derived from the DNA. The sample yields tens of thousands of clones, roughly 90% seen once. Germline assignment: CDR1 MNHEY and CDR2 SVGAGI. The CDR3 has 12 residues. The V gene lost 5 bases and the J gene lost 3 bases, with 7 bases spanning the gap. This sample was taken from a study of blood T cell repertoires in COVID-19.

The origin of this receptor is a human donor in a cohort sampled during active COVID-19. Input material: peripheral blood. V and J are TRBV6-5 and TRBJ2-5; D possibly corresponds to TRBD1 (6 bases). CDR3 sequence: CASSHREETQYF. CDR3 nucleotides: TGTGCCAGCAGTCACAGGGAAGAGACCCAGTACTTC.